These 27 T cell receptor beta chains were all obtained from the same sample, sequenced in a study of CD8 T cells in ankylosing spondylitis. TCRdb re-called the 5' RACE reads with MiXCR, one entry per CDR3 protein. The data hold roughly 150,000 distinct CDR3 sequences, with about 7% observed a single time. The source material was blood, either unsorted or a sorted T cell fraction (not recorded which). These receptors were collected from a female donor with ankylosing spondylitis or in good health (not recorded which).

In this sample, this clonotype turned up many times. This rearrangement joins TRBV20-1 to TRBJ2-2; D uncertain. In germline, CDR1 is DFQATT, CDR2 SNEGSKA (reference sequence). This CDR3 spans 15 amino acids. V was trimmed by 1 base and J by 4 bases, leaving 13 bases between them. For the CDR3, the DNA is TGCAGTGCTAGAGGCGGCCTTGTGGGCACCGGGGAGCTGTTTTTT. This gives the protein CSARGGLVGTGELFF.

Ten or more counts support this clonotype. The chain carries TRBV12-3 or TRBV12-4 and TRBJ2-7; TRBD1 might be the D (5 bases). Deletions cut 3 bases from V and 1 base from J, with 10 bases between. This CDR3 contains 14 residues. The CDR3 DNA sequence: TGTGCCAGCAGTTTGCAGGGCCCGTCCTACGAGCAGTACTTC. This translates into CASSLQGPSYEQYF.

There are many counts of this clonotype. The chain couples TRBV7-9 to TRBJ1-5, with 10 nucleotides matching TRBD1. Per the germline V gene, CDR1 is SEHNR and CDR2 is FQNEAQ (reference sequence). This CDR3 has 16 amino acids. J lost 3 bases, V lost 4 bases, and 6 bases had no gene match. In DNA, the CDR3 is TGTGCCAGCAGCTCCCTGACAGGGGGCATCAATCAGCCCCAGCATTTT. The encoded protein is CASSSLTGGINQPQHF.

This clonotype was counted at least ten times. The CDR3 DNA reads as TGTGCCAGCAGCCTTAAGACAGGGTTGAACATTCAGTACTTC. As protein: CASSLKTGLNIQYF. The chain uses TRBV7-2 and TRBJ2-4; 7 positions match TRBD1. Germline loops: CDR1 SGHTA, CDR2 FQGNSA. The J segment lost 7 bases and the V segment lost 5 bases, leaving 8 bases of the junction unmatched. The CDR3 is 14 amino acids.

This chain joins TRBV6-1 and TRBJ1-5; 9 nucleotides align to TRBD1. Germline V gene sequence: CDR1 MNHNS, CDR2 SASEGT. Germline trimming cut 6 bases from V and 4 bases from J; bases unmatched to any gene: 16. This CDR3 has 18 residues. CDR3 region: CASRRGPTGGAGNQPQHF. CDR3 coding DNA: TGTGCCAGCAGGAGGGGGCCCACAGGGGGCGCGGGTAATCAGCCCCAGCATTTT.

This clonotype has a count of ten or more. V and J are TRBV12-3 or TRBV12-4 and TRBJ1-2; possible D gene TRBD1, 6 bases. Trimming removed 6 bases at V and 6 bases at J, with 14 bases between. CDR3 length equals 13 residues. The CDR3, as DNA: TGTGCCAGCAGCCATCAGGGGTCCAATGGCTACACCTTC. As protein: CASSHQGSNGYTF.

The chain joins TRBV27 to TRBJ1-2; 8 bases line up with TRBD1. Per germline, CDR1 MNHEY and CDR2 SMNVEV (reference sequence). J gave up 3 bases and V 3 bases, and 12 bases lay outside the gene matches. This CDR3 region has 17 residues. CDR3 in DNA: TGTGCCAGCAGTTTTCAGGGGGCGCGGGGTGTAGACTATGGCTACACCTTC. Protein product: CASSFQGARGVDYGYTF.

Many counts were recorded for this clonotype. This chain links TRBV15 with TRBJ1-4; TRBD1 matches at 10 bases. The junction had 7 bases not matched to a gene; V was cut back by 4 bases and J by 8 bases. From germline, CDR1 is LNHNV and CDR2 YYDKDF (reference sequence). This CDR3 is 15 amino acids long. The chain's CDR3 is CATSKEGTGEEKLFF. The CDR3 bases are TGTGCCACCAGCAAAGAAGGGACAGGGGAGGAAAAACTGTTTTTT.

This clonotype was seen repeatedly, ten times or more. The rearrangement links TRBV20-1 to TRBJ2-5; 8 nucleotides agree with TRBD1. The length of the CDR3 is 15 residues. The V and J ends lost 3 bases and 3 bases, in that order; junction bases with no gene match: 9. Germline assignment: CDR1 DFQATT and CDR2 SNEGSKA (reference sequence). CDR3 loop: CSARQGAPVEETQYF. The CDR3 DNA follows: TGCAGTGCTAGGCAGGGGGCGCCCGTGGAAGAGACCCAGTACTTC.

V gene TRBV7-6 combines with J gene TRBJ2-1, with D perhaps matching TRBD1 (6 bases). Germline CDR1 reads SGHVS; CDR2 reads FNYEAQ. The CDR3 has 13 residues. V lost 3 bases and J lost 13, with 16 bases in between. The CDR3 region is CASSFEAGVDQFF. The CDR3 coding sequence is TGTGCCAGCAGCTTTGAGGCAGGGGTTGATCAGTTCTTC. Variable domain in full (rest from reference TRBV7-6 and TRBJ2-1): GAGVSQSPRYKVTKRGQDVALRCDPISGHVSLYWYRQALGQGPEFLTYFNYEAQQDKSGLPNDRFSAERPEGSISTLTIQRTEQRDSAMYRCASSFEAGVDQFFGPGTRLTVL.

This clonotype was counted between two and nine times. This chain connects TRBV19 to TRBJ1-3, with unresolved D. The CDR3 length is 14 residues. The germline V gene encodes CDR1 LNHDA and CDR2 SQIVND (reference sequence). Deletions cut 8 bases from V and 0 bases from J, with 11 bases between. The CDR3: CASSRLSSGNTIYF. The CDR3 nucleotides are TGTGCCAGTTCACGACTGAGCTCTGGAAACACCATATATTTT.

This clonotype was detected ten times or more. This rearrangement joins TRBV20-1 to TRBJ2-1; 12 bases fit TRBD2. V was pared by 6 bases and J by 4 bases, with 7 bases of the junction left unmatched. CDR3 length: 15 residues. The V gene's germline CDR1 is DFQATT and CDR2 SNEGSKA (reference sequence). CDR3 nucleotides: TGCAGTGCCCTGAACCTAGCGGGGGGGTACAATGAGCAGTTCTTC. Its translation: CSALNLAGGYNEQFF.

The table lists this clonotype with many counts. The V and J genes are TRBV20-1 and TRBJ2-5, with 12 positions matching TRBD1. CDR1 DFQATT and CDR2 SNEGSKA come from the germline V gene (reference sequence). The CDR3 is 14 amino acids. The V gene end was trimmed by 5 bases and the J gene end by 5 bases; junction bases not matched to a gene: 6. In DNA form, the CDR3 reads TGCAGTGCTCCGGGGACAGGGGGCTTGGAGACCCAGTACTTC. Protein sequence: CSAPGTGGLETQYF.

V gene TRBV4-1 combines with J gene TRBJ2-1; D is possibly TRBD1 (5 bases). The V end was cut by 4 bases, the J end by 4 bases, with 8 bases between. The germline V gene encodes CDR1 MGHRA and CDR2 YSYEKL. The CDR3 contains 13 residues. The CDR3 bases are TGCGCCAGCAGCCCGGACAAATACAATGAGCAGTTCTTC. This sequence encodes CASSPDKYNEQFF.

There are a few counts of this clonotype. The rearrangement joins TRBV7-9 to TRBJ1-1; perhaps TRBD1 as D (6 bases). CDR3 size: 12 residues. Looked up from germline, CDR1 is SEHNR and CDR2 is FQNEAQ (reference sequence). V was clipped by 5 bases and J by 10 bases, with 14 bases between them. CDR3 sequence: CASSPGVGRAFF. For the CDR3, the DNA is TGTGCCAGCAGCCCAGGGGTCGGAAGAGCTTTCTTT.

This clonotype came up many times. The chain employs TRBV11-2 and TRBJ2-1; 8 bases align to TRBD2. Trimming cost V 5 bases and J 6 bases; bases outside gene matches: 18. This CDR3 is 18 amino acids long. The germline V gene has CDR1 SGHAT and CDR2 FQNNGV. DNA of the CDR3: TGTGCCAGCAGCCACCCAAGAGGCGGGGGGCCCAATTCCAATGAGCAGTTCTTC. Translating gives CASSHPRGGGPNSNEQFF. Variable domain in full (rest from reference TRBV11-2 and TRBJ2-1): EAGVAQSPRYKIIEKRQSVAFWCNPISGHATLYWYQQILGQGPKLLIQFQNNGVVDDSQLPKDRFSAERLKGVDSTLKIQPAKLEDSAVYLCASSHPRGGGPNSNEQFFGPGTRLTVL.

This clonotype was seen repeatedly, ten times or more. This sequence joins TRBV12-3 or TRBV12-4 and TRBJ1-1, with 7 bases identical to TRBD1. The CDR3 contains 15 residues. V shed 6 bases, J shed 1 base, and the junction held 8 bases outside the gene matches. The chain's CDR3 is CASRGAGTENTEAFF. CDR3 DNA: TGTGCCAGCAGGGGGGCCGGGACAGAGAACACTGAAGCTTTCTTT.

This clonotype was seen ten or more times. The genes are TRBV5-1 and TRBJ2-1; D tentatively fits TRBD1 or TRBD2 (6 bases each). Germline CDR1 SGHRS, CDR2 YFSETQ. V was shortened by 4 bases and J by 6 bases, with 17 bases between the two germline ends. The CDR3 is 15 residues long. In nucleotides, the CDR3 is TGCGCCAGCAGCGGGGGGCGGAAGTTGTCCAATGAGCAGTTCTTC. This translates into CASSGGRKLSNEQFF.

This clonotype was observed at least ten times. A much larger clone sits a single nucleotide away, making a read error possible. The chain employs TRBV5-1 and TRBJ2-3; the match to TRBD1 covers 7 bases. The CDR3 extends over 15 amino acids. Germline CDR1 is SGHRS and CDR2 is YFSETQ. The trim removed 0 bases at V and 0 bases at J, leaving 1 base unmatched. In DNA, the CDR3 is TGCGCCAGCAGCTTGGAGGGACAGAGCACAGATACGCAGTATTTT. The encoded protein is CASSLEGQSTDTQYF.

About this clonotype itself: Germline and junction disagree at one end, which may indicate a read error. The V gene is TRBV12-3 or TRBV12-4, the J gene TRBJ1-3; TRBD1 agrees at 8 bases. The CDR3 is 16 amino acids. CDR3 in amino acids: CASSSRTGRPGTTIYF. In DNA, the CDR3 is TGTGCCAGCAGTTCCCGGACAGGGCGACCTGGAACCACCATATATTTT.

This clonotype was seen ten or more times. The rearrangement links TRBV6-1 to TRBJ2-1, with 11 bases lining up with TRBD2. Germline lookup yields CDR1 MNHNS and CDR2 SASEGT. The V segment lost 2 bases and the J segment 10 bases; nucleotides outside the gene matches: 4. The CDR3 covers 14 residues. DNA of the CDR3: TGTGCCAGCAGTGAACTAGCGGGGGGAGGGGAGCAGTTCTTC. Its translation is CASSELAGGGEQFF.

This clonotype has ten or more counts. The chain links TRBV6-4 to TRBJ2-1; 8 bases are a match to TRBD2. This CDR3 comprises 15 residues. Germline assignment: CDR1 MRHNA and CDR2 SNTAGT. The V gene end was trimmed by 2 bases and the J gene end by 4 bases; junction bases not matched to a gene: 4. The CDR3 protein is CASSDVGGAYNEQFF. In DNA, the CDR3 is TGTGCCAGCAGTGACGTCGGGGGGGCTTACAATGAGCAGTTCTTC.

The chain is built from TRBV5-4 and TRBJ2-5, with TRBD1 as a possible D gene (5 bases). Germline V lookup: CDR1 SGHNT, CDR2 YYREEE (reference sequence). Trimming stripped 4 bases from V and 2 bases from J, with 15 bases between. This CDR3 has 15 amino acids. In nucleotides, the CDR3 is TGTGCCAGCAGCCCGAAGGGGTCTAGGCAAGAGACCCAGTACTTC. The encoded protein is CASSPKGSRQETQYF.

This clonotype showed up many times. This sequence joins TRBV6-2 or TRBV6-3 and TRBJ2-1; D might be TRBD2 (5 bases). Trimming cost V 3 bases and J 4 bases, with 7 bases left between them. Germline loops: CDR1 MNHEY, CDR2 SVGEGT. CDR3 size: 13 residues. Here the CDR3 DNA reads TGTGCCAGCAGTTATACGGGGTACAATGAGCAGTTCTTC. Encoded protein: CASSYTGYNEQFF.

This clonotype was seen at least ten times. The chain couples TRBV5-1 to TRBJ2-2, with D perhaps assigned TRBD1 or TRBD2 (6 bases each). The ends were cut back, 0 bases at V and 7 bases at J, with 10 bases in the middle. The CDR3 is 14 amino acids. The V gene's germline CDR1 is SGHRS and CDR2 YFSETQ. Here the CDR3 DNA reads TGCGCCAGCAGCTTGGACAGGGAGGACGGGGAGCTGTTTTTT. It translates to CASSLDREDGELFF.

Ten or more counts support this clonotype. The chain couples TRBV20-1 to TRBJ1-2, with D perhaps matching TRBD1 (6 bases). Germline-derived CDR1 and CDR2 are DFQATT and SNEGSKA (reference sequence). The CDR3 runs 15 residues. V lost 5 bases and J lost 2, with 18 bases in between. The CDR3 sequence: CSAAQDSQLNYGYTF. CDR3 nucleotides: TGCAGTGCTGCCCAGGACAGCCAGCTCAACTATGGCTACACCTTC.

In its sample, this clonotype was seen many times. The CDR3 loop is CASSLGRLPGIGELFF. DNA for the CDR3: TGTGCCAGCAGCTTAGGCAGACTACCCGGCATCGGGGAGCTGTTTTTT. V gene TRBV7-9 combines with J gene TRBJ2-2; weak D call: TRBD2 (5 bases). Germline V gene data show CDR1 as SEHNR and CDR2 as FQNEAQ (reference sequence). Between the trimmed V and J ends, which lost 1 base and 7 bases, there was a span of 16 bases. The length of the CDR3 is 16 residues.